This TCR beta chain was captured by sequencing in a study of blood T cell repertoires in COVID-19. Clones were read by immunoSEQ multiplex PCR, and TCRdb kept only the in-frame ones, dropping some. The sample lists over 250,000 clones, around 89% occurring once. Between the trimmed V and J ends, which lost 5 bases and 2 bases, there was a span of 14 bases. Germline loops: CDR1 SGHTA, CDR2 FQGNSA. The CDR3 sequence is 15 residues long. The V gene is TRBV7-2, the J gene TRBJ2-3, with D perhaps being TRBD1 or TRBD2 (6 bases each). The receptor was derived from a man aged 35 to 55 who had recovered from COVID-19. The sequenced sample was PBMCs or T cells enriched from blood (not recorded which). As DNA, the CDR3 is TGTGCCAGCAGCCTAGGGGGGCGGAACACAGATACGCAGTATTTT. Translated: CASSLGGRNTDTQYF.